The rows below give T cell receptor beta chains drawn from one sample of a study of blood T cell repertoires in COVID-19. Assay used: immunoSEQ multiplex PCR; TCRdb lists only in-frame clones, some missing. The sample records 55,000 to 80,000 clones, 70% to 90% being singletons. The sample taken for sequencing was peripheral blood. Receptors were obtained from a woman older than 75 with acute or convalescent COVID-19. The CDR3 runs from the conserved cysteine through the conserved F or W. The D gene is left open where the match is weak. The size entry is marked missing in some rows and otherwise reads once, few, many or a size class.

V	J	D	size	DNA	CDR3
TRBV5-4	TRBJ2-5	NA	NA	TGTGCCAGCAGCTCCCCCGGAGGGGACGAGACCCAGTACTTC	CASSSPGGDETQYF
TRBV4-2	TRBJ1-5	NA	NA	TGTGCCAGCAGCCAAGAAATGGGGGGTCTGGGGCCCCAGCATTTT	CASSQEMGGLGPQHF
TRBV27	TRBJ1-2	TRBD1	NA	TGTGCCAGCAGTCTACAGGGGGCTAGCTATGGCTACACCTTC	CASSLQGASYGYTF
TRBV6-5	TRBJ1-6	NA	once	TGTGCCAGCAGTTACTCCCCGCGACAGTCTAATTCACCCCTCCACTTT	CASSYSPRQSNSPLHF
TRBV19	TRBJ1-2	NA	NA	TGTGCCAGCCGGGTGGGCAGGGGCTATGGCTACACCTTC	CASRVGRGYGYTF
TRBV18	TRBJ2-2	NA	NA	TGTGCCAGCTCACCTTTAGCGGAAACCGGGGAGCTGTTTTTT	CASSPLAETGELFF
TRBV27	TRBJ2-7	TRBD2	NA	TGTGCCAGCAGTTTCTTCGGGGAGGGCGAGCAGTACTTC	CASSFFGEGEQYF
TRBV5-6	TRBJ2-5	NA	once	TGTGCCAGCAGCTTGGGGTTCTCGGGGGTCGGGCAAGAGACCCAGTACTTC	CASSLGFSGVGQETQYF
TRBV27	TRBJ2-2	NA	few	TGTGCCAGCAGTGTCGACTATCGCCGGCACGGGGAGCTGTTTTTT	CASSVDYRRHGELFF
TRBV10-3	TRBJ1-3	NA	NA	TGTGCCATCAGTGGGAGATCTGGAAACACCATATATTTT	CAISGRSGNTIYF
TRBV5-1	TRBJ1-3	NA	NA	TGCGCCAGCAGCTTGGAATATGGAAACACCATATATTTT	CASSLEYGNTIYF
TRBV15	TRBJ2-7	NA	NA	TGTGCCACCAGCAGAAGCAACCGGGACGAGCAGTACTTC	CATSRSNRDEQYF
TRBV5-1	TRBJ2-7	NA	few	TGCGCCAGCAGCTTGGTTTCGGCCTACGAGCAGTACTTC	CASSLVSAYEQYF
TRBV5-4	TRBJ1-2	TRBD1	NA	TGTGCCAGCAGCTCCGGACAGGTCCCTGGTACTTATGGCTACACCTTC	CASSSGQVPGTYGYTF
TRBV30	TRBJ1-5	NA	NA	TGTGCCTGGAGTGATACTTCCGGGACACCTTTTAATCAGCCCCAGCATTTT	CAWSDTSGTPFNQPQHF